The source of this T cell receptor (beta chain) is a study of T cells in Graves' hyperthyroidism and ophthalmopathy. The CDR3 extends over 14 amino acids. Trimming took 2 bases from V and 0 from J, leaving 8 bases between them. Germline V CDR1 and CDR2: LGHNA, YNFKEQ. Newly diagnosed patients aged 18 to 65 had hyperthyroidism of under 2 months' duration. This clonotype was picked up many times. TCR beta CDR3 regions were amplified from RNA transcripts. Primed by the HTBI set, a first-round RT-PCR was run on the TCR CDR3. TCRdb processed the multiplex PCR reads anew with MiXCR; each CDR3 protein has one entry. The sample lists a few hundred thousand distinct CDR3 sequences; less than 20% were seen once.

The source is a woman between 18 and 30 years old with Graves' hyperthyroidism. The V and J genes are TRBV4-2 and TRBJ2-7, with D unresolved. Sequencing was done on a sample of blood. The CDR3 region is CASSQLSNSYEQYF. The CDR3 DNA reads as TGTGCCAGCAGCCAACTGTCTAACTCCTACGAGCAGTACTTC.